This TCR beta chain was documented in a study of PD-1 and CTLA-4 blockade in melanoma. The CDR3 sequence is 16 residues long. Germline V gene sequence: CDR1 ENHRY, CDR2 SYGVKD. V dropped 4 bases and J dropped 1; count of bases not matched to a gene: 7. Clones were read by immunoSEQ multiplex PCR, and TCRdb kept only the in-frame ones, dropping some. In the table there are roughly 30,000 clones, roughly 89% of which are singletons. The receptor's source is a human donor with melanoma. The specimen comprised CD8+ T cells from peripheral blood, sampled before anti-PD-1 treatment. The chain combines TRBV10-3 with TRBJ2-7; 10 bases align to TRBD1. For the CDR3, the DNA is TGTGCCATCAGTGCGGGACAGGGGTTGGAGTCCTACGAGCAGTACTTC. Amino acid sequence: CAISAGQGLESYEQYF.